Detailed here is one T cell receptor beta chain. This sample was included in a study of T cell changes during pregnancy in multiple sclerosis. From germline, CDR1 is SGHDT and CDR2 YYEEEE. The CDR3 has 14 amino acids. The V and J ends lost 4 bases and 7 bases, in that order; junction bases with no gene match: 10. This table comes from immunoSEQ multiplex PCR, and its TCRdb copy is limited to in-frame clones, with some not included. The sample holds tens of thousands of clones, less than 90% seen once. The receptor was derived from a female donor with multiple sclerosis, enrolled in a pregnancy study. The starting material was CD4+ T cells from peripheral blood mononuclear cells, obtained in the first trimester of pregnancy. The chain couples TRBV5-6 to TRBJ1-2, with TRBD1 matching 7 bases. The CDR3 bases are TGTGCCAGCAGCGCCTTGGGGACAGACTCTGGCTACACCTTC. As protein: CASSALGTDSGYTF.